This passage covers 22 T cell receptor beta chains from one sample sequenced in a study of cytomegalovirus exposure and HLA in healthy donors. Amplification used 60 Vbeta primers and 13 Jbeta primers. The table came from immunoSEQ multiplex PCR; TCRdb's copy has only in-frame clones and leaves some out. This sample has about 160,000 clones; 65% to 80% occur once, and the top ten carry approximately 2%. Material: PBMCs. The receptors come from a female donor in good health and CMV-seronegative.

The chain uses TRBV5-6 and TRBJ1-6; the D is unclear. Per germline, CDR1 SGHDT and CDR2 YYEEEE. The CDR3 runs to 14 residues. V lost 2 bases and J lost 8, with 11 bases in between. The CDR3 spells CASSFSVPYSPLHF. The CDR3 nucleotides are TGTGCCAGCAGCTTCTCAGTACCCTATTCACCCCTCCACTTT. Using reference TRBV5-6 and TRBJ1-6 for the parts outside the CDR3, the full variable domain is DAGVTQSPTHLIKTRGQQVTLRCSPKSGHDTVSWYQQALGQGPQFIFQYYEEEERQRGNFPDRFSGHQFPNYSSELNVNALLLGDSALYLCASSFSVPYSPLHFGNGTRLTVT.

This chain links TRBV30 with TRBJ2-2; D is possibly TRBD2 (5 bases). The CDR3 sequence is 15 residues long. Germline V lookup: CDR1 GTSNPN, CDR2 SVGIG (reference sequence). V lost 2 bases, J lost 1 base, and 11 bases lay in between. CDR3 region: CAWSRELRNTGELFF. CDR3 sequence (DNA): TGTGCCTGGAGTAGGGAGTTGCGGAACACCGGGGAGCTGTTTTTT.

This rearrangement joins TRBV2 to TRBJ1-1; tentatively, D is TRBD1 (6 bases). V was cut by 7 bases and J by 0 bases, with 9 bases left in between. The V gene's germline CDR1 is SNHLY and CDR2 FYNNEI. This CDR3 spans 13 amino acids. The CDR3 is CASMGAVNTEAFF. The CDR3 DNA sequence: TGTGCCAGCATGGGGGCAGTGAACACTGAAGCTTTCTTT.

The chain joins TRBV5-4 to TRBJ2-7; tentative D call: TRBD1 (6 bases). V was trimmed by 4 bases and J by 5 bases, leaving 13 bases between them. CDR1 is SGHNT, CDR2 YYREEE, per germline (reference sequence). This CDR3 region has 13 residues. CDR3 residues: CASSITGSHEQYF. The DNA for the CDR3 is TGTGCCAGCAGCATCACAGGGTCCCACGAGCAGTACTTC.

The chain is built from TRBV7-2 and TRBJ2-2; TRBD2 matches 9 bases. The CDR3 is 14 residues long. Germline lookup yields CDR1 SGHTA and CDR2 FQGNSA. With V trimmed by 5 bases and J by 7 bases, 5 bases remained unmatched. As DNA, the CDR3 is TGTGCCAGCAGCCGCGGGAGGGCTTACGGGGAGCTGTTTTTT. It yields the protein CASSRGRAYGELFF.

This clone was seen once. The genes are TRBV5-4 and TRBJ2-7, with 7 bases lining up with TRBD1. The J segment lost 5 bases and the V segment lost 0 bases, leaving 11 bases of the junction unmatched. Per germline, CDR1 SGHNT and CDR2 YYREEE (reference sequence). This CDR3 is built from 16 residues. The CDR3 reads CASSLELNRGRNEQYF. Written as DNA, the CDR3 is TGTGCCAGCAGCTTGGAACTTAACAGGGGAAGGAACGAGCAGTACTTC.

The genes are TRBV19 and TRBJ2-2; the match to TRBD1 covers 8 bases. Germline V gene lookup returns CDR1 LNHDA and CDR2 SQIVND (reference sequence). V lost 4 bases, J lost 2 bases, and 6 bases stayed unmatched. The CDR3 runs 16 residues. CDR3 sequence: CASSRTGTGNTGELFF. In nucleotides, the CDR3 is TGTGCCAGTAGTAGGACCGGGACAGGAAACACCGGGGAGCTGTTTTTT. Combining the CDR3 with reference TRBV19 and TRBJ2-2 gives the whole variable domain DGGITQSPKYLFRKEGQNVTLSCEQNLNHDAMYWYRQDPGQGLRLIYYSQIVNDFQKGDIAEGYSVSREKKESFPLTVTSAQKNPTAFYLCASSRTGTGNTGELFFGEGSRLTVL.

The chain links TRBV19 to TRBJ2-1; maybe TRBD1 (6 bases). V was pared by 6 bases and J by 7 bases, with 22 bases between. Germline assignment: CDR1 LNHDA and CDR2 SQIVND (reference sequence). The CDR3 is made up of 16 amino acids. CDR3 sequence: CASSLGGEGFTNEQFF. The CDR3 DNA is TGTGCCAGTAGCCTTGGGGGCGAGGGTTTCACAAATGAGCAGTTCTTC. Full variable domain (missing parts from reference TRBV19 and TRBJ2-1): DGGITQSPKYLFRKEGQNVTLSCEQNLNHDAMYWYRQDPGQGLRLIYYSQIVNDFQKGDIAEGYSVSREKKESFPLTVTSAQKNPTAFYLCASSLGGEGFTNEQFFGPGTRLTVL.

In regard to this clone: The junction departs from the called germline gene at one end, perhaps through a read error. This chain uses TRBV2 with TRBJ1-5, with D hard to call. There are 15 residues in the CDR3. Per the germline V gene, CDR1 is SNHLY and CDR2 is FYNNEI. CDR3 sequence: CVSSEVGVPYQPQHF. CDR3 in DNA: TGTGTCAGCAGTGAAGTCGGGGTCCCTTATCAGCCCCAGCATTTT.

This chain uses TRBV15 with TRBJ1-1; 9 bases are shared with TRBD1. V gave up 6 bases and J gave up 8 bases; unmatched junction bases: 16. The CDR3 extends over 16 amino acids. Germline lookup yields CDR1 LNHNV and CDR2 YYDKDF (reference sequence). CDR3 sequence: CATRTGSAGQGSEAFF. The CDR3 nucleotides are TGTGCCACCAGGACCGGCTCGGCGGGACAGGGATCCGAAGCTTTCTTT.

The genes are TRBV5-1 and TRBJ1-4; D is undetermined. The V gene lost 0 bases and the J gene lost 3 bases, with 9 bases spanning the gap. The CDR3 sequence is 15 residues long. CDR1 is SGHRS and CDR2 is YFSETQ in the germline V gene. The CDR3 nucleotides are TGCGCCAGCAGCTTGGCCGCGGGTTCTAATGAAAAACTGTTTTTT. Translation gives CASSLAAGSNEKLFF.

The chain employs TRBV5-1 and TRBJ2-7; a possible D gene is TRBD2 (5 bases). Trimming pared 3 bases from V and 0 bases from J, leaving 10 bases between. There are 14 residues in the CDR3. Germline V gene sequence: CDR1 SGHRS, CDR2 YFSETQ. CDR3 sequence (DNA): TGCGCCAGCAGCTCCCGGGGTGACTCCTACGAGCAGTACTTC. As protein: CASSSRGDSYEQYF.

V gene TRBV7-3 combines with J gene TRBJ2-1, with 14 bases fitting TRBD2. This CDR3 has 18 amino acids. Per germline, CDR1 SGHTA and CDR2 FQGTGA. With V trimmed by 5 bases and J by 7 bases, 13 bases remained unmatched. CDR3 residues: CASSVGTSGSNVRNEQFF. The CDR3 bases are TGTGCCAGCAGCGTCGGGACTAGCGGGAGTAATGTGCGTAATGAGCAGTTCTTC. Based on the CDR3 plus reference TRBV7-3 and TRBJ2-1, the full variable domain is GAGVSQTPSNKVTEKGKYVELRCDPISGHTALYWYRQSLGQGPEFLIYFQGTGAADDSGLPNDRFFAVRPEGSVSTLKIQRTERGDSAVYLCASSVGTSGSNVRNEQFFGPGTRLTVL.

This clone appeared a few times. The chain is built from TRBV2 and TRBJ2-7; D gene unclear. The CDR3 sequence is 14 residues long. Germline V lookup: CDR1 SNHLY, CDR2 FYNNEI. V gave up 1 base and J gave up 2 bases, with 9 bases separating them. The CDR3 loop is CASSEGWQAYEQYF. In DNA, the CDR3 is TGTGCCAGCAGTGAAGGGTGGCAGGCCTACGAGCAGTACTTC.

Written as DNA, the CDR3 is TGCGCCAGCAGCCATCGGAGGGGTAACAATGAGCAGTTCTTC. This encodes CASSHRRGNNEQFF. This sequence joins TRBV4-1 and TRBJ2-1, with D maybe TRBD2 (6 bases). CDR3 length equals 14 residues. The V end lost 3 bases, the J end lost 5 bases, and 11 bases lay between the germline ends. CDR1 and CDR2 (germline): MGHRA, YSYEKL.

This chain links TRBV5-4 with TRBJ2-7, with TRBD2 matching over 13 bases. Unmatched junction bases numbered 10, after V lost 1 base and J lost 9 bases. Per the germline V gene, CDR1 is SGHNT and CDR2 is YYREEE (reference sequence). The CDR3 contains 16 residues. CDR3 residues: CASSLRGLAGTVGQYF. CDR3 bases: TGTGCCAGCAGCTTGCGGGGACTAGCGGGAACGGTAGGGCAGTACTTC.

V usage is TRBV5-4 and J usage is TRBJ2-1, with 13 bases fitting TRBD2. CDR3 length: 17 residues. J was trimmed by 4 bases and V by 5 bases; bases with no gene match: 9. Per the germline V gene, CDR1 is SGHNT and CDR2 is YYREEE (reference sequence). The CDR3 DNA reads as TGTGCCAGCAGGGACGGACTAGCGGGGGCCAATTACAATGAGCAGTTCTTC. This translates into CASRDGLAGANYNEQFF.

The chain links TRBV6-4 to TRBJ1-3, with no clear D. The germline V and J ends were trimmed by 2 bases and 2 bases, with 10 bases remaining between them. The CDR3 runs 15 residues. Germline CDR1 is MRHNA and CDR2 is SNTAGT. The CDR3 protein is CASSDGRETGNTIYF. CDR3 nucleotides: TGTGCCAGCAGTGACGGCCGGGAAACTGGAAACACCATATATTTT.

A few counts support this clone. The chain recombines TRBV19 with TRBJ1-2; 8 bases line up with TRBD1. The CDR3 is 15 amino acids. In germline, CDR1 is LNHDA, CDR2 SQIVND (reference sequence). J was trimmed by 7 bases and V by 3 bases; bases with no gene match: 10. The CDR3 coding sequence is TGTGCCAGTAGTATTACTGGTGGACAGGGAGGTGGCTACACCTTC. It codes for CASSITGGQGGGYTF.

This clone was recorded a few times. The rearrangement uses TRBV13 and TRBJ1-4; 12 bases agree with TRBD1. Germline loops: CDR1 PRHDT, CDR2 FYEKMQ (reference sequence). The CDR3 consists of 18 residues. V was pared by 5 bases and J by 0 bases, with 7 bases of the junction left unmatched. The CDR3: CASSLGTGGYATNEKLFF. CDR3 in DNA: TGTGCCAGCAGCCTCGGGACAGGGGGCTACGCAACTAATGAAAAACTGTTTTTT.

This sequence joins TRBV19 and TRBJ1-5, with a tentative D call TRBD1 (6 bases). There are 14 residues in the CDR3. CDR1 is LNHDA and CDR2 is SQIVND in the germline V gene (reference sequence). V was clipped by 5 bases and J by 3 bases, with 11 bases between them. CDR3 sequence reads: CASSSDSTNQPQHF. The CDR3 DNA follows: TGTGCCAGTAGTTCGGACAGCACCAATCAGCCCCAGCATTTT.

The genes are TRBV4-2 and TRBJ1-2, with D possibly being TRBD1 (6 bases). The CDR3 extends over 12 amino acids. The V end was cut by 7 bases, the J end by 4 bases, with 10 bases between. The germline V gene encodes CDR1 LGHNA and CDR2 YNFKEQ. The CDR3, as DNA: TGTGCCAGCAAGGACAGCACCTATGGCTACACCTTC. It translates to CASKDSTYGYTF.